This TCR beta chain was sequenced for a study of breast tumors, draining lymph nodes, adjacent tissues. The lymph nodes were axillary draining lymph nodes from breast cancer patients. TCRdb re-analysed the multiplex PCR reads in MiXCR, keeping a single row per CDR3 protein. The data show under 150,000 distinct CDR3 sequences, approximately 20% seen once. Germline CDR1 MDHEN, CDR2 SYDVKM. This CDR3 is 17 amino acids long. V lost 2 bases to trimming and J lost 1 base, with 12 bases between them. The chain joins TRBV28 to TRBJ2-6; D might be TRBD1 or TRBD2, each matching 6 bases. Sequencing was done on a sample of axillary lymph node tissue. This TCR was sampled from a female donor with breast cancer. Some clones in this sample may be carry-over from other donors' samples. CDR3 sequence (DNA): TGTGCCAGCAGTTTACGGACGGGGGCGTCTGGGGCCAACGTCCTGACTTTC. Translating gives CASSLRTGASGANVLTF.